The 11 T cell receptor beta chains in this list originate from one sample, sequenced in a study of response to subunit inactivated influenza vaccine. Using its own MiXCR run on the RT-PCR reads, TCRdb lists one record per CDR3 protein. The table records 450,000 to 600,000 distinct CDR3 sequences, approximately 15% of them present only once. The sequences come from CD4+ T cells sorted from PBMCs, collected about 23 months after vaccination. Receptor source: a man between 45 and 75 years old who received an inactivated influenza vaccine.

The chain combines TRBV20-1 with TRBJ2-7; 9 bases are a match to TRBD1. Germline CDR1 is DFQATT and CDR2 is SNEGSKA (reference sequence). Unmatched junction bases numbered 6, after V lost 5 bases and J lost 1 base. The CDR3 contains 14 residues. The CDR3 nucleotides are TGCAGTGCTGGGACGGGGACAGGGTCCTACGAGCAGTACTTC. This translates into CSAGTGTGSYEQYF.

This clonotype appeared many times. The chain joins TRBV10-3 to TRBJ2-1, with 7 bases that match TRBD1. The CDR3 is 13 residues long. J gave up 10 bases and V 5 bases, and 8 bases lay outside the gene matches. Germline assignment: CDR1 ENHRY and CDR2 SYGVKD. The CDR3 is CAISNYDREEQFF. The DNA of the CDR3 is TGTGCCATCAGTAACTATGACAGGGAAGAGCAGTTCTTC.

The V call is TRBV20-1, the J call TRBJ1-1, with D perhaps TRBD1 (5 bases). This CDR3 comprises 14 residues. Germline CDR1 and CDR2: DFQATT and SNEGSKA (reference sequence). Trimming removed 3 bases from V and 0 bases from J, with 11 bases in between. The CDR3 region has the DNA TGCAGTGCTAGGTCGGGGGTGGTGAACACTGAAGCTTTCTTT. Translation gives CSARSGVVNTEAFF.

As concerns this clonotype: The germline gene is not matched at one end of the junction; a read error may be the cause. The gene calls are TRBV6-1 and TRBJ2-3, with D hard to call. The CDR3 extends over 14 amino acids. The germline CDR1 and CDR2 sequences are MNHNS and SASEGT. This CDR3 reads CATSIHRRLDTQYF. In DNA form, the CDR3 reads TGTGCCACCAGTATTCACCGGCGGCTGGATACGCAGTATTTT.

J is TRBJ2-7 and V is TRBV5-1, with D possibly being TRBD1 (6 bases). V lost 4 bases to trimming and J lost 6 bases, with 17 bases between them. The CDR3 consists of 14 residues. CDR1 is SGHRS, CDR2 YFSETQ, per germline. The CDR3 DNA is TGCGCCAGCAGCCTACGGACAGACTCCACCGAGCAGTACTTC. It translates to CASSLRTDSTEQYF.

This rearrangement joins TRBV4-1 to TRBJ1-2, with 7 bases lining up with TRBD1. V dropped 2 bases and J dropped 4; count of bases not matched to a gene: 4. The CDR3 length is 14 residues. Germline CDR1 reads MGHRA; CDR2 reads YSYEKL. The CDR3 region is CASSQPQGGYGYTF. The CDR3 bases are TGCGCCAGCAGCCAACCTCAGGGGGGCTATGGCTACACCTTC.

The chain links TRBV24-1 to TRBJ2-3; D ambiguous. The CDR3 runs 14 residues. The V and J ends lost 3 bases and 0 bases respectively, with 6 bases between them. Germline CDR1 is KGHDR and CDR2 is SFDVKD. The CDR3 region has the DNA TGTGCCACCAGTGATGAAAAAAGCACAGATACGCAGTATTTT. As protein: CATSDEKSTDTQYF.

In this sample, this clonotype turned up a few times. J is TRBJ2-4 and V is TRBV5-1, with D perhaps TRBD1 (6 bases). The length of the CDR3 is 15 residues. V shed 0 bases and J shed 1 base, with 8 bases lying between them. Germline assignment: CDR1 SGHRS and CDR2 YFSETQ. CDR3 amino acids: CASSLGQDAKNIQYF. The CDR3 region has the DNA TGCGCCAGCAGCTTGGGACAGGATGCCAAAAACATTCAGTACTTC.

V and J are TRBV6-2 or TRBV6-3 and TRBJ2-7; tentatively, D is TRBD1 (6 bases). Germline V CDR1 and CDR2: MNHEY, SVGEGT. The CDR3 is 17 residues long. V was pared by 0 bases and J by 2 bases, with 17 bases between. The CDR3 bases are TGTGCCAGCAGTTACTCGATCACCGGGACATTTACCTACGAGCAGTACTTC. It specifies CASSYSITGTFTYEQYF.

V is TRBV20-1 and J is TRBJ2-3; 10 bases line up with TRBD1. V was pared by 5 bases and J by 6 bases, with 8 bases of the junction left unmatched. The germline CDR1 and CDR2 sequences are DFQATT and SNEGSKA (reference sequence). This CDR3 has 14 residues. CDR3 in amino acids: CSAFPGQGTDTQYF. The DNA for the CDR3 is TGCAGTGCTTTCCCGGGACAGGGGACGGATACGCAGTATTTT.

This clonotype was seen at least ten times. The chain is built from TRBV29-1 and TRBJ2-3, with 10 bases lining up with TRBD2. Germline-derived CDR1 and CDR2 are SQVTM and ANQGSEA. This CDR3 has 14 amino acids. The trim removed 6 bases at V and 0 bases at J, leaving 3 bases unmatched. CDR3 DNA: TGCAGCGTCGGACTAGCGGCTAGCACAGATACGCAGTATTTT. It yields the protein CSVGLAASTDTQYF.